These 10 T cell receptor beta chains came from one sample sequenced in a study of blood T cell repertoires in COVID-19. Produced via immunoSEQ multiplex PCR; TCRdb's table is partial and in-frame only. Among about 61,000 clones, about 85% were seen once, and the ten largest hold roughly 5%. Sequencing was performed on peripheral blood. These receptors originate from a man aged 65 to 79 with acute or convalescent COVID-19.

This chain links TRBV28 with TRBJ1-6; D call uncertain. V shed 3 bases and J shed 5 bases, with 11 bases lying between them. Germline loops: CDR1 MDHEN, CDR2 SYDVKM. The CDR3 covers 15 residues. CDR3 amino acids: CASSFVGKNNSPLHF. The CDR3 DNA is TGTGCCAGCAGTTTTGTGGGCAAGAATAATTCACCCCTCCACTTT.

This chain joins TRBV6-5 and TRBJ1-4; TRBD1 matches at 8 bases. CDR1 is MNHEY, CDR2 SVGAGI, per germline. The CDR3 is 15 residues long. V dropped 3 bases and J dropped 7; count of bases not matched to a gene: 7. CDR3 loop: CASSYSAGGVEKLFF. The CDR3, as DNA: TGTGCCAGCAGTTATAGTGCAGGGGGCGTTGAAAAACTGTTTTTT.

The rearrangement joins TRBV6-5 to TRBJ1-1; TRBD1 is a possible D gene (5 bases). Germline V gene lookup returns CDR1 MNHEY and CDR2 SVGAGI. V was trimmed by 5 bases and J by 7 bases, leaving 17 bases between them. This CDR3 has 14 amino acids. The CDR3 nucleotides are TGTGCCAGCAGTAGACAGCTTTCGTGGGGTGAAGCTTTCTTT. It translates to CASSRQLSWGEAFF.

The gene calls are TRBV6-5 and TRBJ1-2; D not certain. The germline V and J ends were trimmed by 6 bases and 3 bases, with 5 bases remaining between them. The CDR3 contains 11 residues. The V gene's germline CDR1 is MNHEY and CDR2 SVGAGI. Here the CDR3 DNA reads TGTGCCAGCAGGTCTTACTATGGCTACACCTTC. Its protein is CASRSYYGYTF.

The V gene is TRBV14, the J gene TRBJ1-6; D is undetermined. Germline CDR1 reads SGHDN; CDR2 reads FVKESK. Trimming left V 1 base short and J 6 bases short, with 4 bases between. The CDR3 is 13 residues long. The chain's CDR3 is CASSQVLNSPLHF. In DNA form, the CDR3 reads TGTGCCAGCAGCCAAGTTCTTAATTCACCCCTCCACTTT.

V usage is TRBV5-1 and J usage is TRBJ2-5, with TRBD2 matching 14 bases. The CDR3 is 16 residues long. The V gene's germline CDR1 is SGHRS and CDR2 YFSETQ. With V trimmed by 1 base and J by 4 bases, 3 bases remained unmatched. This CDR3 reads CASSLTGLAGGETQYF. Written as DNA, the CDR3 is TGCGCCAGCAGCTTGACCGGACTAGCGGGGGGAGAGACCCAGTACTTC.

The chain joins TRBV19 to TRBJ1-5; D might be TRBD1 (5 bases). The length of the CDR3 is 15 residues. The germline V gene has CDR1 LNHDA and CDR2 SQIVND (reference sequence). Trimming removed 6 bases from V and 1 base from J, with 13 bases in between. The chain's CDR3 is CASRTGVWSNQPQHF. The CDR3 region has the DNA TGTGCCAGTAGGACGGGGGTTTGGAGCAATCAGCCCCAGCATTTT.

The rearrangement uses TRBV29-1 and TRBJ2-1; D is ambiguous. Per germline, CDR1 SQVTM and CDR2 ANQGSEA. The V end was cut by 4 bases, the J end by 0 bases, with 7 bases between. This CDR3 spans 13 amino acids. The CDR3, as DNA: TGCAGCGTTGCCCGGAGCTCCTACAATGAGCAGTTCTTC. Encoded protein: CSVARSSYNEQFF.

The chain recombines TRBV7-9 with TRBJ2-7; D gene unclear. With 2 bases removed from V and 7 bases from J, the gap between germline ends came to 9 bases. The CDR3 is 12 residues long. Germline CDR1 and CDR2: SEHNR and FQNEAQ (reference sequence). The CDR3 protein is CASSLLKREQYF. The CDR3 DNA follows: TGTGCCAGCAGCTTATTAAAGAGAGAGCAGTACTTC.

The CDR3 region is CASSLDRNEQYF. CDR3 coding DNA: TGTGCCAGCAGCCTCGACAGAAACGAGCAGTACTTC. This chain uses TRBV2 with TRBJ2-7, with a possible D match to TRBD1 (5 bases). The CDR3 is 12 residues long. The V end was cut by 6 bases, the J end by 5 bases, with 11 bases between. CDR1 is SNHLY, CDR2 FYNNEI, per germline.